This T cell receptor beta chain was identified during a study of OX40 agonist ivuxolimab in advanced cancers. This clone has a handful of counts. The antigen is unknown. Other DNA sequences in this specimen translate into the identical CDR3. Points from the study as a whole: Patients with a partial response at 0.1-3.0 mg/kg had among the lowest clonal expansion.

From germline, CDR1 is SGHDT and CDR2 YYEEEE. The CDR3 is 15 residues long. The V and J ends lost 6 bases and 6 bases, in that order; junction bases with no gene match: 9. Only in-frame clones appear in the TCRdb table, and some are missing; sequencing was by immunoSEQ multiplex PCR. The table lists tens of thousands of clones, just under 75% of them singletons. Material: CD4+ or CD8+ T cells sorted from blood, obtained in a trial of the OX40 agonist ivuxolimab. The clonotype comes from an adult with an advanced solid tumor such as melanoma, head and neck, liver or kidney cancer. This rearrangement joins TRBV5-6 to TRBJ2-2; 9 nucleotides match TRBD2. This CDR3 is CASTFGGGAPGELFF. CDR3 coding DNA: TGTGCCAGCACCTTCGGCGGGGGGGCGCCCGGGGAGCTGTTTTTT.